These 9 T cell receptor beta chains came from one sample sequenced in a study of T-cell memory formation after mild COVID-19. In TCRdb, the 5' RACE reads were re-called with MiXCR into one record per CDR3 protein. The table includes 350,000 to 450,000 distinct CDR3 sequences, around 27% detected once. Material for sequencing was PBMCs or a T cell subset sorted from them (not recorded which). The source is an adult woman who had mild COVID-19 (a few samples of this study predate the infection). Cell type and time point are not known.

This clonotype has more than one count but fewer than ten. V gene TRBV12-3 or TRBV12-4 combines with J gene TRBJ2-7; D gene unclear. The CDR3 extends over 12 amino acids. V gave up 2 bases and J gave up 7 bases, with 9 bases separating them. The CDR3 nucleotides read TGTGCCAGCAGTTTATTTATACATGAGCAGTACTTC. Amino acid sequence: CASSLFIHEQYF.

This clonotype was observed once. CDR3 protein: CASSWTGDRTDTQYF. The CDR3 coding sequence is TGCGCCAGCAGCTGGACGGGGGACCGCACAGATACGCAGTATTTT. The chain joins TRBV5-1 to TRBJ2-3; possibly TRBD2 for D (6 bases). Germline lookup yields CDR1 SGHRS and CDR2 YFSETQ. The CDR3 is 15 amino acids. V shed 3 bases and J shed 1 base, with 12 bases lying between them.

The chain carries TRBV6-5 and TRBJ1-1; weak D call: TRBD1 (5 bases). Germline CDR1 MNHEY, CDR2 SVGAGI. This CDR3 has 13 amino acids. Between the trimmed V and J ends, which lost 6 bases and 0 bases, there was a span of 8 bases. CDR3 DNA: TGTGCCAGCAGGCTGACAGTGAACACTGAAGCTTTCTTT. Its protein product is CASRLTVNTEAFF.

This clonotype was seen more than once but under ten times. The chain recombines TRBV5-1 with TRBJ2-3; no clear D gene. V was trimmed by 4 bases and J by 3 bases, leaving 15 bases between them. This CDR3 has 15 amino acids. The V gene's germline CDR1 is SGHRS and CDR2 YFSETQ. The chain's CDR3 is CASSPNPEGTDTQYF. In DNA, the CDR3 is TGCGCCAGCAGCCCAAACCCCGAAGGGACAGATACGCAGTATTTT.

The chain carries TRBV11-2 and TRBJ2-1, with D perhaps TRBD1 (5 bases). The CDR3 is 15 amino acids. Germline V gene lookup returns CDR1 SGHAT and CDR2 FQNNGV. Trimming left V 9 bases short and J 1 base short, with 16 bases between. CDR3 sequence: CASRGEAGSYNEQFF. CDR3 nucleotides: TGTGCCAGTCGTGGTGAGGCAGGGTCCTACAATGAGCAGTTCTTC.

The chain uses TRBV5-8 and TRBJ2-7, with TRBD1 identical over 7 bases. V lost 1 base to trimming and J lost 2 bases; unmatched junction nucleotides: 6. CDR3 length: 15 amino acids. CDR1 and CDR2 (germline): SGHTS, YDEGEE. The CDR3 loop reads CASSLFGTETYEQYF. Written as DNA, the CDR3 is TGTGCCAGCAGCTTGTTCGGGACAGAAACCTACGAGCAGTACTTC.

The V call is TRBV9, the J call TRBJ2-3; TRBD2 might be the D (7 bases). The CDR3 consists of 16 residues. The V end was cut by 0 bases, the J end by 10 bases, with 21 bases between. Germline CDR1 reads SGDLS; CDR2 reads YYNGEE. The CDR3 loop reads CASSVGLAGAPSPQYF. For the CDR3, the DNA is TGTGCCAGCAGCGTAGGTCTGGCGGGGGCCCCTTCTCCGCAGTATTTT.

This clonotype was seen a handful of times. The chain joins TRBV29-1 to TRBJ2-7, with TRBD1 matching 9 bases. The CDR3 sequence is 13 residues long. The V segment lost 6 bases and the J segment 5 bases; nucleotides outside the gene matches: 8. Germline lookup yields CDR1 SQVTM and CDR2 ANQGSEA. The CDR3 DNA is TGCAGCGTACCGGGACAGGGTGGGCACGAGCAGTACTTC. It translates to CSVPGQGGHEQYF.

V is TRBV4-1 and J is TRBJ2-7, with D unclear. Between the trimmed V and J ends, which lost 0 bases and 7 bases, there was a span of 22 bases. This CDR3 is 17 amino acids long. Per germline, CDR1 MGHRA and CDR2 YSYEKL. DNA of the CDR3: TGCGCCAGCAGCCAAGATCTGACCTCAAGACCCAGTCGGGAGCAGTACTTC. Amino acids: CASSQDLTSRPSREQYF.